Included here is one TCR beta chain sequence, with context. Its antigen is still unknown. The data belong to a study of response to subunit inactivated influenza vaccine. Whole-study results and caveats: Only a handful of new T cells, the authors suggested, are recruited with each seasonal influenza vaccination.

TCRdb ran MiXCR on the RT-PCR reads and lists one entry per CDR3 protein. The repertoire has around 710,000 distinct CDR3 sequences, approximately 15% of them found once; the top ten carry around 7%. The CDR3 loop spans 15 amino acids. CDR1 and CDR2 (germline): MNHNS, SASEGT. The ends were cut back, 10 bases at V and 4 bases at J, with 21 bases in the middle. The chain employs TRBV6-1 and TRBJ2-3, with no clear D. The origin of this receptor is a man aged 50 to 60 who received an inactivated influenza vaccine. Sequencing was performed on PBMCs from blood, taken less than 15 days before vaccination. For the CDR3, the DNA is TGTGCCATCCTAAGGAACCGAACCCCCGCAGATACGCAGTATTTT. It codes for CAILRNRTPADTQYF.